This record covers a single TCR beta chain. Lactation, pregnancy, uncontrolled infections and other autoimmune diseases were all grounds for excluding patients. These data originate in a study of Graves' ophthalmopathy and Graves' hyperthyroidism. Scientists amplified the TCR beta CDR3 regions from RNA transcripts. An opening RT-PCR round employed HTBI primers and preceded a second-round multiplex PCR. Via MiXCR, TCRdb re-called the multiplex PCR reads, giving one row per CDR3 protein. The table includes roughly 1.1 million distinct CDR3 sequences, approximately 35% detected once. The origin of this receptor is an adult man with Graves' hyperthyroidism. Sample: peripheral blood or thyroid tissue (not recorded which).

This CDR3 is CASSPDPPGTSGRGEQYF. Written as DNA, the CDR3 is TGCGCCAGCAGCCCAGATCCCCCCGGGACTAGCGGGAGGGGCGAGCAGTACTTC. The rearrangement uses TRBV4-3 and TRBJ2-7; 16 nucleotides agree with TRBD2. CDR3 size: 18 residues. Per germline, CDR1 LGHNA and CDR2 YSLEER. V dropped 4 bases and J dropped 6; count of bases not matched to a gene: 12.